The 17 T cell receptor beta chains presented below share a single source sample, sequenced in a study of blood T cells in healthy people across ages. A second PCR of roughly 6 to 12 cycles used a sample-barcoded 5' primer and a J-beta primer mix. TCRdb re-analysed the 5' RACE reads in MiXCR, keeping a single row per CDR3 protein. The profile covers 1.5 million to 2 million distinct CDR3 sequences, with about 35% appearing a single time and 11% taken by the ten largest. Sequencing used blood. These receptor sequences come from a young woman in good health.

This clonotype was seen a handful of times. The chain couples TRBV4-1 to TRBJ1-4; D gene unclear. There are 15 residues in the CDR3. Germline V gene data show CDR1 as MGHRA and CDR2 as YSYEKL. V was pared by 4 bases and J by 5 bases, with 14 bases between. The CDR3 DNA is TGCGCCAGCAGCCTGTCGGACCCGGGGAATGAAAAACTGTTTTTT. This gives the protein CASSLSDPGNEKLFF.

As regards this clonotype: Relative to the germline gene, one junction end is altered; a read error may explain this. The V gene is TRBV27, the J gene TRBJ2-5; D possibly corresponds to TRBD1 (5 bases). Germline V gene sequence: CDR1 MNHEY, CDR2 SMNVEV (reference sequence). The CDR3 runs to 11 residues. Written as DNA, the CDR3 is TGTACCAGCAGTAGGGGCGGAACCCAGTACTTC. Translated, it gives CTSSRGGTQYF.

The genes are TRBV28 and TRBJ1-5; TRBD1 matches 7 bases. V shed 6 bases and J 7 bases; nucleotides not matched to a gene: 6. The CDR3 has 13 amino acids. CDR1 is MDHEN and CDR2 is SYDVKM in the germline V gene. DNA of the CDR3: TGTGCCAGCAGAGGGCAGGGGGACCAGCCCCAGCATTTT. Residues: CASRGQGDQPQHF.

A few counts support this clonotype. The genes are TRBV7-9 and TRBJ2-3; 9 positions agree with TRBD2. The CDR3 sequence is 17 residues long. Germline trimming cut 5 bases from V and 2 bases from J; bases unmatched to any gene: 11. The germline gives CDR1 SEHNR, CDR2 FQNEAQ (reference sequence). The CDR3 DNA reads TGTGCCAGCAGCGATATGATAGCGGGAGCAAACACAGATACGCAGTATTTT. Translating it yields CASSDMIAGANTDTQYF.

The rearrangement links TRBV2 to TRBJ2-1; 11 bases match TRBD2. Germline CDR1 is SNHLY and CDR2 is FYNNEI. J lost 10 bases, V lost 4 bases, and 9 bases had no gene match. This CDR3 contains 15 residues. CDR3: CASSVLAGGLGEQFF. DNA for the CDR3: TGTGCCAGCAGTGTCCTAGCGGGAGGTTTAGGGGAGCAGTTCTTC.

This clonotype was seen more than once but under ten times. This chain uses TRBV4-1 with TRBJ1-6; tentative D call: TRBD1 (5 bases). Trimming stripped 0 bases from V and 10 bases from J, with 13 bases between. The CDR3 is made up of 15 amino acids. Germline V gene sequence: CDR1 MGHRA, CDR2 YSYEKL. The CDR3 loop reads CASSQDRGEGSPLHF. In nucleotides, the CDR3 is TGCGCCAGCAGCCAAGATCGGGGGGAAGGCTCACCCCTCCACTTT.

Only a few counts were recorded for this clonotype. Germline and junction disagree at one end, which may indicate a read error. This sequence joins TRBV6-1 and TRBJ2-5; D possibly uses TRBD1 or TRBD2 (5 bases each). This CDR3 is 16 amino acids long. Per germline, CDR1 MNHNS and CDR2 SASEGT. CDR3 residues: CAGSAGTPSRSEGQYF. For the CDR3, the DNA is TGTGCCGGCAGTGCCGGGACCCCCTCAAGATCAGAGGGCCAGTACTTC.

The chain couples TRBV9 to TRBJ1-2; tentative D call: TRBD1 (5 bases). CDR1 is SGDLS, CDR2 YYNGEE, per germline. Trimming pared 0 bases from V and 6 bases from J, leaving 15 bases between. There are 15 residues in the CDR3. CDR3 sequence reads: CASSVGPAGKDGYTF. CDR3 nucleotides: TGTGCCAGCAGCGTAGGTCCGGCAGGGAAGGATGGCTACACCTTC.

This clonotype was seen ten or more times. The chain is built from TRBV29-1 and TRBJ2-7; 9 bases align to TRBD2. V lost 5 bases to trimming and J lost 5 bases; unmatched junction nucleotides: 7. The CDR3 has 13 amino acids. CDR1 is SQVTM and CDR2 is ANQGSEA in the germline V gene. The CDR3 DNA reads as TGCAGCGTTAGGGCGGGAGGGCCGGACGAGCAGTACTTC. Protein: CSVRAGGPDEQYF.

Turning to this clonotype: Possible read error: a much larger clone is one base away. This chain joins TRBV29-1 and TRBJ2-5, with no clear D. Trimming cost V 6 bases and J 4 bases, with 9 bases left between them. Germline V lookup: CDR1 SQVTM, CDR2 ANQGSEA. The CDR3 is made up of 11 amino acids. CDR3 sequence reads: CSVGPSETQYF. CDR3 DNA: TGCAGCGTCGGGCCGTCAGAGACCCAGTACTTC.

The CDR3: CASSPTGTGLAYNEQFF. The CDR3 DNA sequence: TGTGCCAGCTCACCAACCGGGACAGGGCTAGCCTACAATGAGCAGTTCTTC. The rearrangement joins TRBV18 to TRBJ2-1; 9 bases map to TRBD1. J gave up 2 bases and V 2 bases, and 7 bases lay outside the gene matches. Germline CDR1 reads KGHSH; CDR2 reads LQKENI. CDR3 length: 17 residues. Filled out from reference TRBV18 and TRBJ2-1, the complete variable domain reads NAGVMQNPRHLVRRRGQEARLRCSPMKGHSHVYWYRQLPEEGLKFMVYLQKENIIDESGMPKERFSAEFPKEGPSILRIQQVVRGDSAAYFCASSPTGTGLAYNEQFFGPGTRLTVL.

This chain links TRBV12-3 or TRBV12-4 with TRBJ2-7, with D possibly TRBD1 on 6 matching bases. V was shortened by 8 bases and J by 10 bases, with 18 bases between the two germline ends. This CDR3 region has 12 residues. CDR3 DNA: TGTGCCAGCCGGGACACTCAAGAGGCCCAGTACTTC. The encoded protein is CASRDTQEAQYF.

This chain joins TRBV18 and TRBJ2-1; 13 bases map to TRBD2. With V trimmed by 2 bases and J by 7 bases, 5 bases remained unmatched. The CDR3 totals 16 residues. The germline CDR1 and CDR2 sequences are KGHSH and LQKENI. CDR3 amino acids: CASSPFQTSGRNEQFF. In DNA form, the CDR3 reads TGTGCCAGCTCACCATTCCAGACTAGCGGGAGGAATGAGCAGTTCTTC.

The gene calls are TRBV12-3 or TRBV12-4 and TRBJ1-5; no clear D gene. This CDR3 is 14 amino acids long. V shed 8 bases and J shed 4 bases, with 15 bases lying between them. CDR3 in DNA: TGTGCCAGCGGGCTCCAAGGATTGAATCAGCCCCAGCATTTT. Its protein is CASGLQGLNQPQHF.

This clonotype appeared a few times. The V gene is TRBV3-1, the J gene TRBJ1-5; 8 bases line up with TRBD1. V gave up 4 bases and J gave up 1 base; unmatched junction bases: 12. This CDR3 contains 18 residues. Germline V gene sequence: CDR1 LGHDT, CDR2 YNNKEL (reference sequence). For the CDR3, the DNA is TGTGCCAGCAGCCGCAGTCCCGGGACAGGTTCAAGCAATCAGCCCCAGCATTTT. Protein: CASSRSPGTGSSNQPQHF.

In this sample, this clonotype turned up a few times. The gene calls are TRBV20-1 and TRBJ2-1, with D hard to call. Germline V gene sequence: CDR1 DFQATT, CDR2 SNEGSKA (reference sequence). With 1 base removed from V and 0 bases from J, the gap between germline ends came to 7 bases. The CDR3 spans 14 residues. The CDR3 DNA sequence: TGCAGTGCTAGAGTGGATCCCTCCTACAATGAGCAGTTCTTC. Encoded protein: CSARVDPSYNEQFF.

This clonotype was detected only a few times. The chain employs TRBV29-1 and TRBJ2-2; 10 positions agree with TRBD1. Trimming removed 6 bases from V and 7 bases from J; junction bases left unmatched: 8. This CDR3 region has 14 residues. Germline V CDR1 and CDR2: SQVTM, ANQGSEA. The CDR3 spells CSVWEGQGIGELFF. CDR3 nucleotides: TGCAGCGTATGGGAGGGACAGGGGATCGGGGAGCTGTTTTTT.